A single sample is the source of the 4 T cell receptor beta chains below, sequenced in a study of cytomegalovirus exposure and HLA in healthy donors. Sequenced by immunoSEQ multiplex PCR; TCRdb stores in-frame clones only, minus some. The table has approximately 150,000 clones, approximately 88% seen once. Specimen: PBMCs. These receptors were collected from a man aged 30 to 45 in good health and CMV-seropositive.

V usage is TRBV6-1 and J usage is TRBJ2-7; 12 bases align to TRBD1. Germline V gene lookup returns CDR1 MNHNS and CDR2 SASEGT. V gave up 3 bases and J gave up 5 bases; unmatched junction bases: 8. The CDR3 is 16 residues long. The DNA of the CDR3 is TGTGCCAGCAGTGACCGGGGACAGGGGGCTTCGGACGAGCAGTACTTC. Protein product: CASSDRGQGASDEQYF.

The V gene is TRBV5-4, the J gene TRBJ2-2; 7 bases match TRBD2. The J segment lost 3 bases and the V segment lost 0 bases, leaving 2 bases of the junction unmatched. This CDR3 has 15 residues. Germline CDR1 reads SGHNT; CDR2 reads YYREEE (reference sequence). The CDR3 reads CASSLGTRDTGELFF. The CDR3 DNA is TGTGCCAGCAGCTTGGGGACTAGGGACACCGGGGAGCTGTTTTTT.

This clone was seen more than once but under ten times. The chain uses TRBV4-1 and TRBJ1-6, with TRBD1 as a possible D gene (6 bases). V was trimmed by 2 bases and J by 4 bases, leaving 9 bases between them. The CDR3 is made up of 15 amino acids. Looked up from germline, CDR1 is MGHRA and CDR2 is YSYEKL. CDR3: CASSQLQGYNSPLHF. CDR3 nucleotides: TGCGCCAGCAGCCAACTACAGGGTTATAATTCACCCCTCCACTTT.

V and J are TRBV6-6 and TRBJ2-1; the D gene is possibly TRBD2 (5 bases). The V and J ends lost 0 bases and 7 bases respectively, with 7 bases between them. This CDR3 is 13 amino acids long. Germline V gives CDR1 MNHNY, CDR2 SVGAGI (reference sequence). The chain's CDR3 is CASSYSRGNEQFF. The CDR3 region has the DNA TGTGCCAGCAGTTACTCGCGCGGGAATGAGCAGTTCTTC.